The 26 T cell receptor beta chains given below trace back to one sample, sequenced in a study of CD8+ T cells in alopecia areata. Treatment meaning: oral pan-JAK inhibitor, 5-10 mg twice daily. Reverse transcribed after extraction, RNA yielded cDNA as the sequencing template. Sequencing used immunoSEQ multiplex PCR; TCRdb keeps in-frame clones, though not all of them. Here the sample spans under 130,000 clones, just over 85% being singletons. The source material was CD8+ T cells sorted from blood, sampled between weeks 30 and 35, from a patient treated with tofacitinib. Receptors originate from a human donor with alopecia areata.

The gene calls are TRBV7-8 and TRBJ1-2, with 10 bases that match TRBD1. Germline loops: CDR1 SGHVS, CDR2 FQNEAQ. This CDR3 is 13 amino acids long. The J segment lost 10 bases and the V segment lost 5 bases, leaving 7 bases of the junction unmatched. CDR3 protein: CASSQTGGEDYTF. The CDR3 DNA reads TGTGCCAGCAGCCAGACAGGGGGCGAGGACTACACCTTC.

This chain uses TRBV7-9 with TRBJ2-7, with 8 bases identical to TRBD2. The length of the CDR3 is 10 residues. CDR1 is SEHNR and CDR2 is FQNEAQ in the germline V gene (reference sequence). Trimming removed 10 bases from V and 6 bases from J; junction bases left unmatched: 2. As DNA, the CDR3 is TGTGCCACCGGGGGGGGCGAGCAGTACTTC. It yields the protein CATGGGEQYF. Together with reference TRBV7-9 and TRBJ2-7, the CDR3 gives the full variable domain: DTGVSQNPRHKITKRGQNVTFRCDPISEHNRLYWYRQTLGQGPEFLTYFQNEAQLEKSRLLSDRFSAERPKGSFSTLEIQRTEQGDSAMYLCATGGGEQYFGPGTRLTVT.

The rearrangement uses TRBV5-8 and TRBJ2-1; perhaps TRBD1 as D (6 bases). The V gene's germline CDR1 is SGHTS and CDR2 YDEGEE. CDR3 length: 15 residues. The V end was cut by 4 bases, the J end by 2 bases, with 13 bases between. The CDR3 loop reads CASSLTGDPYNEQFF. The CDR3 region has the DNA TGTGCCAGCAGCCTGACAGGCGATCCCTACAATGAGCAGTTCTTC.

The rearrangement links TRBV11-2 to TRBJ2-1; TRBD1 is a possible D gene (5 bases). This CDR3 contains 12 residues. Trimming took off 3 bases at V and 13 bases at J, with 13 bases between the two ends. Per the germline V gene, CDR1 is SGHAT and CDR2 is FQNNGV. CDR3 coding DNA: TGTGCCAGCAGCTTGTCCAGCCAGGGACAGTTCTTC. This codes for CASSLSSQGQFF.

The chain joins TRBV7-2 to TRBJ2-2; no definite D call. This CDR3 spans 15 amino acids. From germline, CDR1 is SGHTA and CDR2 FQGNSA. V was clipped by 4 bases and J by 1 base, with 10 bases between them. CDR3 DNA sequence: TGTGCCAGCAGCTCAAAGGCACAGAACACCGGGGAGCTGTTTTTT. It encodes CASSSKAQNTGELFF.

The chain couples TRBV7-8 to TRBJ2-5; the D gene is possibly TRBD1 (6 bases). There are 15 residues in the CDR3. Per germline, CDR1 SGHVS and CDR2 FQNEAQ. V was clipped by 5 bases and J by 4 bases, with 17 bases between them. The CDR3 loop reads CASSQLDSLTETQYF. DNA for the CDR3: TGTGCCAGCAGCCAGCTGGACAGCTTAACAGAGACCCAGTACTTC.

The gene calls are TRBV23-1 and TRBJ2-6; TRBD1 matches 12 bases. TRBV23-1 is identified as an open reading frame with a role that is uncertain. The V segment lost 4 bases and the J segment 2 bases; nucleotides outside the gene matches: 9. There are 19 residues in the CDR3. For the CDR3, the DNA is TGCGCCAGCAGTCCCAGGGACAGGGGGCCGGAACCTGGGGCCAACGTCCTGACTTTC. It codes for CASSPRDRGPEPGANVLTF.

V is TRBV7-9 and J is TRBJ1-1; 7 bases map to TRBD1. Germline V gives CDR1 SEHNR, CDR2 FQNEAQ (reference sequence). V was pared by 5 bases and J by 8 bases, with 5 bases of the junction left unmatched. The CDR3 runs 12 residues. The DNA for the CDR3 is TGTGCCAGCAGCGGAACAGGGGCCGAAGCTTTCTTT. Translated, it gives CASSGTGAEAFF.

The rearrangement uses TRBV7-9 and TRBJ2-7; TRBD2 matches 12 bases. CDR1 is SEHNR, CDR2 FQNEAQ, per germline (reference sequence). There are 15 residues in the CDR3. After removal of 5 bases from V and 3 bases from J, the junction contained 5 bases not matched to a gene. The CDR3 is CASSLTSGGFYEQYF. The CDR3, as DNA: TGTGCCAGCAGCCTGACTAGCGGGGGCTTCTACGAGCAGTACTTC.

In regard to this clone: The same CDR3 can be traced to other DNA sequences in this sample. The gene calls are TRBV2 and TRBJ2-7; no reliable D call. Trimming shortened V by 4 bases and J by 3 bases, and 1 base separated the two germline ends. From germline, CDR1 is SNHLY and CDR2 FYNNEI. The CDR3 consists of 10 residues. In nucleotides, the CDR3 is TGTGCCAGCAGTGGCTACGAGCAGTACTTC. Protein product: CASSGYEQYF.

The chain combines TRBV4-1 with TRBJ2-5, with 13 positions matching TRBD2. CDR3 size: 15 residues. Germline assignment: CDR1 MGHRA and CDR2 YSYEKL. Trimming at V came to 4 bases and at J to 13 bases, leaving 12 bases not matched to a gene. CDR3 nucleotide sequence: TGCGCCAGCAGCCCGGGGACTAGCGGGACCCTCCCGCGGTACTTC. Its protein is CASSPGTSGTLPRYF.

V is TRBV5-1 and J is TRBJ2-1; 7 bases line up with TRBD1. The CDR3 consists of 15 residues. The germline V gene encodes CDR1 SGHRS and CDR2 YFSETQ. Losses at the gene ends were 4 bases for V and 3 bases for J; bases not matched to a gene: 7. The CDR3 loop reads CASSPGGDGYNEQFF. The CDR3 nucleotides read TGCGCCAGCAGCCCAGGGGGTGATGGCTACAATGAGCAGTTCTTC.

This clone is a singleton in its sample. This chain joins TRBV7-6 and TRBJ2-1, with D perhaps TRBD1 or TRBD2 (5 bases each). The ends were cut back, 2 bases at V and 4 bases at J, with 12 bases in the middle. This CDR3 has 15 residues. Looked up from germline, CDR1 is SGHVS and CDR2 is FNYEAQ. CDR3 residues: CASSLQGSGYNEQFF. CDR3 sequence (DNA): TGTGCCAGCAGCTTACAGGGCAGCGGTTACAATGAGCAGTTCTTC.

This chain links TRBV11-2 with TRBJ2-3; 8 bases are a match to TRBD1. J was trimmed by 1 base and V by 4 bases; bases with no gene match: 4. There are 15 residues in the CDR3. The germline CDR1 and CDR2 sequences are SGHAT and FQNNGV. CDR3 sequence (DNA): TGTGCCAGCAGCTGGCGGGACAGGCGCACAGATACGCAGTATTTT. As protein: CASSWRDRRTDTQYF.

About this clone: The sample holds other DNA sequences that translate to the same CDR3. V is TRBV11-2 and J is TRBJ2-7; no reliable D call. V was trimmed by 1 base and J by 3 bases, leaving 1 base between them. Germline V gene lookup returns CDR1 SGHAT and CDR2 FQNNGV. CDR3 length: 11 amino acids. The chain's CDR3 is CASSLVYEQYF. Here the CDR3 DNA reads TGTGCCAGCAGCTTAGTCTACGAGCAGTACTTC.

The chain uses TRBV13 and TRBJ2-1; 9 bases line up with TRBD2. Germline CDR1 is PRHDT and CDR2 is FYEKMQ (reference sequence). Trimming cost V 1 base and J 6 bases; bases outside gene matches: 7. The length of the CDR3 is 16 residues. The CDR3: CASSLEGGGAFNEQFF. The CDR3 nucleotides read TGTGCCAGCAGCTTAGAAGGCGGGGGGGCATTCAATGAGCAGTTCTTC.

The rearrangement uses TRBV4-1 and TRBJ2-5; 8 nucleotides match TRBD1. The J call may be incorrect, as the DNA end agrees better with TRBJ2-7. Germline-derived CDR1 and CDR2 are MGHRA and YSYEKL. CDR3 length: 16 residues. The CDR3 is CASSPSRGAGGHEQYF. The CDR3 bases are TGCGCCAGCAGCCCCTCAAGGGGAGCAGGGGGCCACGAGCAGTACTTC.

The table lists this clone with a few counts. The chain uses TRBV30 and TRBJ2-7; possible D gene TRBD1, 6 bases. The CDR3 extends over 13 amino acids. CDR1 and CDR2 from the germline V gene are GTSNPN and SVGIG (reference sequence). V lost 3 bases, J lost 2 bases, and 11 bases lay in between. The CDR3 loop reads CAWRSDSAYEQYF. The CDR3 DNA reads TGTGCCTGGAGGTCGGACAGTGCCTACGAGCAGTACTTC.

CDR3 nucleotide sequence: TGTGCCAGCAGCTTATCGACCGGGGAGCTGTTTTTT. This sequence encodes CASSLSTGELFF. The chain has TRBV7-3 and TRBJ2-2; D is unclear. The CDR3 loop spans 12 amino acids. The germline CDR1 and CDR2 sequences are SGHTA and FQGTGA. Trimming removed 2 bases from V and 5 bases from J, with 3 bases in between.

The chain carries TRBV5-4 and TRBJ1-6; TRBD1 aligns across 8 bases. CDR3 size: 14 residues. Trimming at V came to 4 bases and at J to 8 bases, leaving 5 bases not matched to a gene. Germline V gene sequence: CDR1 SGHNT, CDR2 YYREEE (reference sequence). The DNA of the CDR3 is TGTGCCAGCAGCCAGGGACAGGACCATTCACCCCTCCACTTT. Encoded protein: CASSQGQDHSPLHF.

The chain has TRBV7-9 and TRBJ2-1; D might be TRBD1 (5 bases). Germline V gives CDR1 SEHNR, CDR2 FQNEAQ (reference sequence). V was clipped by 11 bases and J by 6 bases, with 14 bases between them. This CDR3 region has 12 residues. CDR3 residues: CAASRQSNEQFF. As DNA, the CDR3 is TGTGCCGCAAGCCGACAGAGCAATGAGCAGTTCTTC.

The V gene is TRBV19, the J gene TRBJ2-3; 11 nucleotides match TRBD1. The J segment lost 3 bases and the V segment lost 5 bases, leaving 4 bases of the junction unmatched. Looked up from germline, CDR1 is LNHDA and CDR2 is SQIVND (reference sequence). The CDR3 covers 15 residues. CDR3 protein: CASSPRDRGTDTQYF. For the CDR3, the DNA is TGTGCCAGTAGTCCAAGGGACAGGGGGACAGATACGCAGTATTTT.

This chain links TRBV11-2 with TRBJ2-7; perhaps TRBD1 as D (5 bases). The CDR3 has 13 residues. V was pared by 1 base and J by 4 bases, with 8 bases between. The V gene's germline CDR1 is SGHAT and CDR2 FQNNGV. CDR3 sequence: CASSLAPGYEQYF. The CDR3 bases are TGTGCCAGCAGCTTAGCTCCAGGGTACGAGCAGTACTTC.

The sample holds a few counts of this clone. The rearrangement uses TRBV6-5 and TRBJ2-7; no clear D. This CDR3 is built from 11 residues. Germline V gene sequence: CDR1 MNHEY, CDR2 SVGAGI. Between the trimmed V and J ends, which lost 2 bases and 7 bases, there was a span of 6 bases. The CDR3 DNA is TGTGCCAGCAGTTACCACGGGGAGCAGTACTTC. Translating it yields CASSYHGEQYF.

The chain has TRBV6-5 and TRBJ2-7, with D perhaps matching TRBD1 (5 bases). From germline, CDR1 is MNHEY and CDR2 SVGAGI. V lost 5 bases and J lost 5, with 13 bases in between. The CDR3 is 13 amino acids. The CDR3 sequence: CASSIQGANEQYF. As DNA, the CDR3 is TGTGCCAGCAGTATCCAGGGTGCCAACGAGCAGTACTTC.

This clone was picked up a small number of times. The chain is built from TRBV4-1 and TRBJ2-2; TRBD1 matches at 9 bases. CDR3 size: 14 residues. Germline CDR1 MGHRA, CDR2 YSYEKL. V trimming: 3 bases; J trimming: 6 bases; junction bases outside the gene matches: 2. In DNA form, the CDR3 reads TGCGCCAGCAGCCATTACAGGGGGCCCGGGGAGCTGTTTTTT. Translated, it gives CASSHYRGPGELFF.